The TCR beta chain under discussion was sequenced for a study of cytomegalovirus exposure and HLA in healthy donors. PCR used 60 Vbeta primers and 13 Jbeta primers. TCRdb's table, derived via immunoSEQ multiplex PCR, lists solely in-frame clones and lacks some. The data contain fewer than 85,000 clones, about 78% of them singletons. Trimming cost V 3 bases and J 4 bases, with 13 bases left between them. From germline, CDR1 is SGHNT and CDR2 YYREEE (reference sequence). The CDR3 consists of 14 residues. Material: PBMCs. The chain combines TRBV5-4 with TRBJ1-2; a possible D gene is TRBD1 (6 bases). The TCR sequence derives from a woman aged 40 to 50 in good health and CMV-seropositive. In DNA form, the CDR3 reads TGTGCCAGCAGCTACCGAGACAGGATCTATGGCTACACCTTC. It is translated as CASSYRDRIYGYTF. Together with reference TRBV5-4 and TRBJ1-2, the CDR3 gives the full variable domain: ETGVTQSPTHLIKTRGQQVTLRCSSQSGHNTVSWYQQALGQGPQFIFQYYREEENGRGNFPPRFSGLQFPNYSSELNVNALELDDSALYLCASSYRDRIYGYTFGSGTRLTVV.